This TCR beta chain was identified during a study of cytomegalovirus exposure and HLA in healthy donors. Study results and limitations: As a later analysis showed, a missense DCLRE1C variant was linked to trimming of TCR beta V- and J-genes. A later look showed TCR association rates differing by HLA locus, highest for DRB1 and lowest for HLA-C. Common viral pathogens seemed, in a later analysis, to connect with several of the most significant clusters.

It was with 60 Vbeta and 13 Jbeta primers that the PCR ran. Sequenced by immunoSEQ multiplex PCR; TCRdb stores in-frame clones only, minus some. The sample includes around 130,000 clones, 75% of them seen just once. The ends were cut back, 0 bases at V and 15 bases at J, with 21 bases in the middle. The germline V gene encodes CDR1 SNHLY and CDR2 FYNNEI. The CDR3 totals 15 residues. This clone was counted a few times. The target antigen is unknown. The origin of this receptor is a woman in her thirties or forties in good health and CMV-seropositive. The rearrangement uses TRBV2 and TRBJ2-1; possibly TRBD1 for D (7 bases). Sequencing was carried out using PBMCs. The CDR3 here is CASSEAKPTGLGGFF. The DNA for the CDR3 is TGTGCCAGCAGTGAAGCAAAACCGACAGGGCTCGGGGGGTTCTTC.